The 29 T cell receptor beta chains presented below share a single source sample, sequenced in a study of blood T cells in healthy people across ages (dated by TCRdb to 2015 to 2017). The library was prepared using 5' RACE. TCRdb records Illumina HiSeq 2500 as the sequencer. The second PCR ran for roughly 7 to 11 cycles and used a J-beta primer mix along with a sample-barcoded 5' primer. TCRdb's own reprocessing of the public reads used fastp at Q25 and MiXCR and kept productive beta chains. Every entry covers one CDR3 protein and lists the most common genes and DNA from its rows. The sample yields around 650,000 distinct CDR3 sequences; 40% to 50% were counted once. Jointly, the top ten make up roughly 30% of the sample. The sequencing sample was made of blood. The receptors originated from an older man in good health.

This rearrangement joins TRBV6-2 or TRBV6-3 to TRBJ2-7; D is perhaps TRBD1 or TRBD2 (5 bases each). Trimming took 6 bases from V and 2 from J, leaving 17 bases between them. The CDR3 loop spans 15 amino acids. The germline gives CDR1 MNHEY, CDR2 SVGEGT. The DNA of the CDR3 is TGTGCCAGCAGGAACCCGGGACGCGCGCCCTACGAGCAGTACTTC. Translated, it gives CASRNPGRAPYEQYF.

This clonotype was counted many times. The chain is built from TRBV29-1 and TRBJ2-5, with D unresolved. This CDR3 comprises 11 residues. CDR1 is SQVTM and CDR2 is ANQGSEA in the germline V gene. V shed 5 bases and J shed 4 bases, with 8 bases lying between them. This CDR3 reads CSVSWGETQYF. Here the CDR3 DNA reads TGCAGCGTTAGCTGGGGAGAGACCCAGTACTTC.

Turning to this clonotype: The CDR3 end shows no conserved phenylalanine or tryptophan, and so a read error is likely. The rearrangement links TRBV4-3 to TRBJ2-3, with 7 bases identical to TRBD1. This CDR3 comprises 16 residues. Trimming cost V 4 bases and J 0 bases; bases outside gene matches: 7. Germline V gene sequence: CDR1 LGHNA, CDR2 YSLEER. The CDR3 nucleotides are TGCGCCAGCAGCCTACACAGGGGCTACAGCACAGATACGCAGTATGTT. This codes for CASSLHRGYSTDTQYV.

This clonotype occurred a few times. Here the CDR3 reads CSVSGAGRAVDTQYF. CDR3 nucleotide sequence: TGCAGCGTTAGTGGGGCCGGGAGGGCCGTAGATACGCAGTATTTT. The chain carries TRBV29-1 and TRBJ2-3; the match to TRBD2 covers 8 bases. After removal of 5 bases from V and 5 bases from J, the junction contained 12 bases not matched to a gene. The germline CDR1 and CDR2 sequences are SQVTM and ANQGSEA. The CDR3 loop spans 15 amino acids.

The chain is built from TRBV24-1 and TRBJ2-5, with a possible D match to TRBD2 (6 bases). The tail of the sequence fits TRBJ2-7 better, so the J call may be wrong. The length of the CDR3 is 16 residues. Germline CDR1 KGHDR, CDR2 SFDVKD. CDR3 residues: CATRWIPGLGFYEQYF. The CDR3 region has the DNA TGTGCCACCCGGTGGATCCCGGGACTGGGATTCTACGAGCAGTACTTC.

The chain's CDR3 is CASSIMRGETQYF. The CDR3 DNA follows: TGTGCCAGCAGCATTATGCGCGGAGAGACCCAGTACTTC. The V gene is TRBV7-8, the J gene TRBJ2-5; no clear D gene. The CDR3 length is 13 residues. V shed 5 bases and J shed 4 bases, with 11 bases lying between them. Germline values: CDR1 SGHVS, CDR2 FQNEAQ.

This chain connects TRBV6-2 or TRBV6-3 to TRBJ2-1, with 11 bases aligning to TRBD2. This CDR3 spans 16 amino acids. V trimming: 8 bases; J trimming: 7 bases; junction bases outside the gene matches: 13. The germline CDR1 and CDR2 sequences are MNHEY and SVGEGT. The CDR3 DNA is TGTGCCAGCGGCAAACATTCTAGCGGGGGGAGAAATGAGCAGTTCTTC. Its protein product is CASGKHSSGGRNEQFF.

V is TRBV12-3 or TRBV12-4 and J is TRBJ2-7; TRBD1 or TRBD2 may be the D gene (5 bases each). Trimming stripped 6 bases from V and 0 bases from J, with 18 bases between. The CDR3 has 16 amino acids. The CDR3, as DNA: TGTGCCAGCAGGAGGGGTATTAGCGCCCTCTCCTACGAGCAGTACTTC. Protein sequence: CASRRGISALSYEQYF.

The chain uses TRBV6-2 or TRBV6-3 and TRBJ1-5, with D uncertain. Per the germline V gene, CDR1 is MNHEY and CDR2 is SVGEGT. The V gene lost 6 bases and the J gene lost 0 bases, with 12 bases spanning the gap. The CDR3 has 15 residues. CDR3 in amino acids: CASRGGRDSNQPQHF. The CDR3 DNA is TGTGCCAGCAGAGGTGGAAGGGATAGCAATCAGCCCCAGCATTTT.

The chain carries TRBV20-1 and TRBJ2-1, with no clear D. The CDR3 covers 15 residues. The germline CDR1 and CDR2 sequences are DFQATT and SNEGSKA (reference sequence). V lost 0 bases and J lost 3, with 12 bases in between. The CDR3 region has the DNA TGCAGTGCTAGAGAGGTCGGTAGGGACTACAATGAGCAGTTCTTC. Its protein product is CSAREVGRDYNEQFF.

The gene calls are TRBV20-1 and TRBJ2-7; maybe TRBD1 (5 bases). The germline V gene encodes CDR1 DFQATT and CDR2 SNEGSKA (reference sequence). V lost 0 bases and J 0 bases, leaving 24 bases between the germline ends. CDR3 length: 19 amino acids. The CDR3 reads CSARDLATNQGIPSYEQYF. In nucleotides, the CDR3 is TGCAGTGCTAGAGACCTGGCCACCAACCAGGGTATCCCCTCCTACGAGCAGTACTTC.

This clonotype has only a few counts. CDR3 residues: CASSKGTSAITDTQYF. CDR3 nucleotide sequence: TGTGCCAGCAGCAAAGGCACTAGCGCGATCACAGATACGCAGTATTTT. The chain links TRBV21-1 to TRBJ2-3; the table's D gene call, TRBD2, was not cross checked with the DNA. TRBV21-1 is an annotated pseudogene. This CDR3 has 16 residues.

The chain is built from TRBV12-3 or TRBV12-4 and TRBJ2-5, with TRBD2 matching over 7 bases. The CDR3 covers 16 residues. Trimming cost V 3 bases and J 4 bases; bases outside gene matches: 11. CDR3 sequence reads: CASSFLVGGPTETQYF. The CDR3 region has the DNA TGTGCCAGCAGTTTTTTAGTGGGAGGGCCGACAGAGACCCAGTACTTC.

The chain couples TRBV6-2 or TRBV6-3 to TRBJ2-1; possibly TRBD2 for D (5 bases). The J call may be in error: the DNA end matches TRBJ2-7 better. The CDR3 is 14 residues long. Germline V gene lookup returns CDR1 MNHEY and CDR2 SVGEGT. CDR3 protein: CASSYRASRNEQYF. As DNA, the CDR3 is TGTGCCAGCAGTTACCGAGCTAGCAGGAACGAGCAGTACTTC.

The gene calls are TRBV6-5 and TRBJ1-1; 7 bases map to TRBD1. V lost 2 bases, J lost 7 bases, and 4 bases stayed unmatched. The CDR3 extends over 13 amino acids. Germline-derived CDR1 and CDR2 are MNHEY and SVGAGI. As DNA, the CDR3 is TGTGCCAGCAGTTACGGGAGACAGGGTGAAGCTTTCTTT. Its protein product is CASSYGRQGEAFF.

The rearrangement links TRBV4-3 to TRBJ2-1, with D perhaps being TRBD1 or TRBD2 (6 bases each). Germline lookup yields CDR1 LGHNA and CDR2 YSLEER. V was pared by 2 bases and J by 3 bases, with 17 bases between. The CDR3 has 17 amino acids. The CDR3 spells CASSQSTGGRYYNEQFF. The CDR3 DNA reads TGCGCCAGCAGCCAATCTACCGGGGGCCGATACTACAATGAGCAGTTCTTC.

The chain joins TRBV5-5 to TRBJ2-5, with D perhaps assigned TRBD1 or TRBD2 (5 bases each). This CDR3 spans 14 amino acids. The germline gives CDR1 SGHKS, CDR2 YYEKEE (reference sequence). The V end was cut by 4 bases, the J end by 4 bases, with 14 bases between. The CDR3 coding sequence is TGTGCCAGCAGCCTAGCCCCGAGGGGAGAGACCCAGTACTTC. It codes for CASSLAPRGETQYF. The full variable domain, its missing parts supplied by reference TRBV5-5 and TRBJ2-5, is DAGVTQSPTHLIKTRGQQVTLRCSPISGHKSVSWYQQVLGQGPQFIFQYYEKEERGRGNFPDRFSARQFPNYSSELNVNALLLGDSALYLCASSLAPRGETQYFGPGTRLLVL.

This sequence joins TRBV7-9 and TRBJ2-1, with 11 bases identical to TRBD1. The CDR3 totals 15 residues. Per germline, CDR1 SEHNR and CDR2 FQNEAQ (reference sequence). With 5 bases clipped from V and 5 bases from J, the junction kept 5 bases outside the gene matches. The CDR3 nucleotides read TGTGCCAGCAGCCCCGGGACAGGGGGAAACAATGAGCAGTTCTTC. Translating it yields CASSPGTGGNNEQFF.

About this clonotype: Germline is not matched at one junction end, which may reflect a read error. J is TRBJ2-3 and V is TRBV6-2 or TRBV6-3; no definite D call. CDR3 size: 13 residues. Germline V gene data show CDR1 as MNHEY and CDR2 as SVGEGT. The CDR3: CTSSFVTFDTQYF. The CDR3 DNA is TGTACCAGCAGTTTCGTGACCTTTGATACGCAGTATTTT.

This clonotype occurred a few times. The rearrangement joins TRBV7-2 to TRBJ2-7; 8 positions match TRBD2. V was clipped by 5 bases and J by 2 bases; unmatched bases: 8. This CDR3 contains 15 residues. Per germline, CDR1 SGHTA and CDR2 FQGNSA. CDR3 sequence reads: CASSRGGSGAYEQYF. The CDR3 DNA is TGTGCCAGCAGCCGGGGGGGTAGCGGCGCCTACGAGCAGTACTTC.

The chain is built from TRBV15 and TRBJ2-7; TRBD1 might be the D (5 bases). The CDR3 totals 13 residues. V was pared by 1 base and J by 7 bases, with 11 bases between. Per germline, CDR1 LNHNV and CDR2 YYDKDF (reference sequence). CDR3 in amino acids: CATSRGDSKEQYF. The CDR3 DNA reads TGTGCCACCAGCAGAGGTGACAGTAAGGAGCAGTACTTC.

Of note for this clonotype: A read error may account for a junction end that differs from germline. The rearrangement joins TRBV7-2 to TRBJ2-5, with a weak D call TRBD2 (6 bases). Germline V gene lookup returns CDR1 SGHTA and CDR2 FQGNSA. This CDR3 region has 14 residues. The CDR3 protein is CAGSSLGRTNEQYF. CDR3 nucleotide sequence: TGTGCCGGCAGCTCCCTCGGCAGGACTAATGAGCAGTACTTC.

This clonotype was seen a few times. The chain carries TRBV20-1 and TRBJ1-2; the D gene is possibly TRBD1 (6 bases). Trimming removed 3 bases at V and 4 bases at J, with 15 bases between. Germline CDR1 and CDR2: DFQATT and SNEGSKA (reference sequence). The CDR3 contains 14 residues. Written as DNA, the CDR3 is TGCAGTGCTAGGGGGTCCGGGGGCAGCTATGGCTACACCTTC. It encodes CSARGSGGSYGYTF.

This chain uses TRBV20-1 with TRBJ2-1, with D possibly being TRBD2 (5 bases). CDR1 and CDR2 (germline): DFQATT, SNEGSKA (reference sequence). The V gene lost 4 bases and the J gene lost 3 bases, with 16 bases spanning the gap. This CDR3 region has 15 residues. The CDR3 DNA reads TGCAGTGCTACTAGCCAGACGGACGGCTACAATGAGCAGTTCTTC. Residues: CSATSQTDGYNEQFF.

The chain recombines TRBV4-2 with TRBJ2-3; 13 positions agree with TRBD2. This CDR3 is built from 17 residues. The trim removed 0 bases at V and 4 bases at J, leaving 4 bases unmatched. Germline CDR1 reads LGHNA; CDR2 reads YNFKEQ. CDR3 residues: CASSQEGTSGISDTQYF. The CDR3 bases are TGTGCCAGCAGCCAAGAGGGGACTAGCGGGATATCAGATACGCAGTATTTT.

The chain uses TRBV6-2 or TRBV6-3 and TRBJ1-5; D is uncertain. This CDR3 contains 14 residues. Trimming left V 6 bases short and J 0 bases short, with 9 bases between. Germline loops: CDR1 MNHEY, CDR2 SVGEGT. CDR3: CASSQTDSNQPQHF. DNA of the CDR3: TGTGCCAGCAGCCAGACTGATAGCAATCAGCCCCAGCATTTT.

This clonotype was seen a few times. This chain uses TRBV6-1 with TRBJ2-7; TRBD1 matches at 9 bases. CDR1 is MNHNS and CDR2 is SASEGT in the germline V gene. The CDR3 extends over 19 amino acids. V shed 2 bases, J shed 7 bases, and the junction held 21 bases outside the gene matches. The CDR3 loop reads CASSEFSPRWTGAYEEQYF. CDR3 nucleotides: TGTGCCAGCAGTGAATTTTCCCCACGGTGGACAGGGGCTTATGAAGAGCAGTACTTC.

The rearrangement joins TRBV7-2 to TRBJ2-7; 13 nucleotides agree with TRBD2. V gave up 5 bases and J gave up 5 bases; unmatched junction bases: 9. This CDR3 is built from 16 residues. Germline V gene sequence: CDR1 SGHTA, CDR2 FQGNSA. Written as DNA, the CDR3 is TGTGCCAGCAGCCTAAGAGGACTAGCGGGAGCAGACGAGCAGTACTTC. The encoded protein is CASSLRGLAGADEQYF.

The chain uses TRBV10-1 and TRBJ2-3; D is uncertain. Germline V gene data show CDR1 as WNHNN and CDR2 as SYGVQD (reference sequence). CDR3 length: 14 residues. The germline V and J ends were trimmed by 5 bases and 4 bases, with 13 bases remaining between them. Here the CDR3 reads CASSHRTVPDTQYF. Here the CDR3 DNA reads TGCGCCAGCAGTCATCGAACGGTTCCAGATACGCAGTATTTT.